The next 20 T cell receptor beta chains were all read from a single sample in a study of glioma-infiltrating T cells. The iRepertoire nested amplicon-rescue multiplex PCR amplified TCR alpha and beta CDR3s from RNA. A single record per CDR3 protein comes from TCRdb applying MiXCR to the multiplex PCR reads. The sample has approximately 400,000 distinct CDR3 sequences, 41% seen once. Sequenced: glioma tissue, nonneoplastic brain tissue, or PBMCs (not recorded which). The receptors here all came from a human donor with low-grade glioma or glioblastoma, undergoing nonglioma brain surgery, or in good health (not recorded which).

This clonotype was observed a single time. The missing conserved phenylalanine or tryptophan at the end of this CDR3 makes a read error likely. This sequence joins TRBV27 and TRBJ2-5; 12 bases line up with TRBD2. Per the germline V gene, CDR1 is MNHEY and CDR2 is SMNVEV (reference sequence). Germline trimming cut 5 bases from V and 5 bases from J; bases unmatched to any gene: 9. CDR3 length: 16 amino acids. In DNA, the CDR3 is TGTGCCAGCAGTCCCCTAGCGGGAGGGCCGACGGAGACCCAGTACTGC. Encoded protein: CASSPLAGGPTETQYC.

This sequence joins TRBV11-3 and TRBJ2-1; D might be TRBD2 (5 bases). CDR1 and CDR2 (germline): SGHNT, YENEEA. V lost 6 bases and J 6 bases, leaving 21 bases between the germline ends. This CDR3 comprises 16 residues. The CDR3 DNA sequence: TGTGCCAGCAGTTTTCAAGCGGAAGGGCCCGGCAATGAGCAGTTCTTC. Its translation: CASSFQAEGPGNEQFF.

The V gene is TRBV6-1, the J gene TRBJ2-2; D is possibly TRBD1 (6 bases). CDR1 is MNHNS, CDR2 SASEGT, per germline. V gave up 5 bases and J gave up 4 bases, with 38 bases separating them. This CDR3 has 23 amino acids. The CDR3 DNA reads as TGTGCCAGCAGTTCACCGTACGCACCAGGCTTTGGTGCCAGGGGACGGGGCACCGGGGAGCTGTTTTTT. It encodes CASSSPYAPGFGARGRGTGELFF.

The table lists this clonotype with many counts. The chain recombines TRBV28 with TRBJ1-6, with 9 nucleotides matching TRBD1. The V segment lost 1 base and the J segment 4 bases; nucleotides outside the gene matches: 5. Germline V gene data show CDR1 as MDHEN and CDR2 as SYDVKM. This CDR3 comprises 17 residues. As DNA, the CDR3 is TGTGCCAGCAGTTTATTGGGACAGGGATCGTATAATTCACCCCTCCACTTT. Translation: CASSLLGQGSYNSPLHF.

This clonotype has more than one count but fewer than ten. The genes are TRBV4-2 and TRBJ2-3, with 7 bases that match TRBD1. This CDR3 contains 16 residues. After removal of 2 bases from V and 4 bases from J, the junction contained 9 bases not matched to a gene. Germline values: CDR1 LGHNA, CDR2 YNFKEQ. CDR3: CASSQITTGTSDTQYF. CDR3 coding DNA: TGTGCCAGCAGCCAAATTACGACAGGGACCTCAGATACGCAGTATTTT.

The chain combines TRBV13 with TRBJ1-6, with 9 bases that match TRBD1. Trimming at V came to 0 bases and at J to 6 bases, leaving 0 bases not matched to a gene. This CDR3 spans 15 amino acids. Germline V CDR1 and CDR2: PRHDT, FYEKMQ (reference sequence). The CDR3 region is CASSLGTGGNSPLHF. The CDR3, as DNA: TGTGCCAGCAGCTTAGGGACAGGGGGTAATTCACCCCTCCACTTT.

This clonotype has a handful of counts. The chain carries TRBV7-2 and TRBJ1-1; D gene ambiguous. Germline CDR1 SGHTA, CDR2 FQGNSA. Deletions cut 0 bases from V and 0 bases from J, with 8 bases between. The CDR3 loop spans 15 amino acids. The CDR3 loop reads CASSLAAAMNTEAFF. CDR3 nucleotide sequence: TGTGCCAGCAGCTTAGCGGCGGCCATGAACACTGAAGCTTTCTTT. The full variable domain, its missing parts supplied by reference TRBV7-2 and TRBJ1-1, is GAGVSQSPSNKVTEKGKDVELRCDPISGHTALYWYRQSLGQGLEFLIYFQGNSAPDKSGLPSDRFSAERTGGSVSTLTIQRTQQEDSAVYLCASSLAAAMNTEAFFGQGTRLTVV.

As for this clonotype: A read error may produce the germline difference seen at one junction end. The chain carries TRBV7-2 and TRBJ1-5; no firm D call. This CDR3 contains 14 residues. Germline V lookup: CDR1 SGHTA, CDR2 FQGNSA. As DNA, the CDR3 is TGTGCCAACAGCTTAGGTCCCCCAGGTACGCCCCAGCATTTT. It encodes CANSLGPPGTPQHF. The variable domain in full, completed from reference TRBV7-2 and TRBJ1-5, reads GAGVSQSPSNKVTEKGKDVELRCDPISGHTALYWYRQSLGQGLEFLIYFQGNSAPDKSGLPSDRFSAERTGGSVSTLTIQRTQQEDSAVYLCANSLGPPGTPQHFGDGTRLSIL.

The chain uses TRBV4-3 and TRBJ1-5; tentatively, D is TRBD1 (5 bases). Trimming stripped 4 bases from V and 9 bases from J, with 7 bases between. This CDR3 has 11 amino acids. Germline assignment: CDR1 LGHNA and CDR2 YSLEER. The CDR3 is CASSPGGPQHF. The CDR3 DNA reads as TGCGCCAGCAGCCCCGGGGGGCCCCAGCATTTT.

CDR3 bases: TGTGCCAGCAGTCCCGGGGCAGTGGGTCACGAGCAGTACTTC. This gives the protein CASSPGAVGHEQYF. The chain uses TRBV27 and TRBJ2-7; D is possibly TRBD1 or TRBD2 (5 bases each). V shed 5 bases and J shed 5 bases, with 16 bases lying between them. CDR1 MNHEY and CDR2 SMNVEV come from the germline V gene (reference sequence). The CDR3 spans 14 residues.

This sequence joins TRBV28 and TRBJ1-2; D call uncertain. The CDR3 sequence is 11 residues long. Germline values: CDR1 MDHEN, CDR2 SYDVKM. The ends were cut back, 6 bases at V and 5 bases at J, with 7 bases in the middle. CDR3 sequence (DNA): TGTGCCAGCAGAGGTCTTTATGGCTACACCTTC. Its protein product is CASRGLYGYTF.

This clonotype was seen many times. The chain carries TRBV6-1 and TRBJ2-1; TRBD2 matches at 9 bases. The CDR3 loop spans 14 amino acids. The germline V gene encodes CDR1 MNHNS and CDR2 SASEGT. Unmatched junction bases numbered 4, after V lost 8 bases and J lost 2 bases. This CDR3 is CASDPSGTYNEQFF. The CDR3 region has the DNA TGTGCCAGCGATCCTAGCGGGACCTACAATGAGCAGTTCTTC.

This clonotype has more than one count but fewer than ten. This rearrangement joins TRBV20-1 to TRBJ1-2; D not resolved. The germline V and J ends were trimmed by 4 bases and 11 bases, with 23 bases remaining between them. Germline lookup yields CDR1 DFQATT and CDR2 SNEGSKA (reference sequence). The CDR3 length is 14 residues. The CDR3 nucleotides are TGCAGTGCTAAGCGGCGGGCAGCGCCCCGGCAATACACCTTC. Amino acid sequence: CSAKRRAAPRQYTF.

The chain couples TRBV7-9 to TRBJ2-3, with D uncertain. Germline loops: CDR1 SEHNR, CDR2 FQNEAQ (reference sequence). The CDR3 runs to 13 residues. The V end was cut by 1 base, the J end by 8 bases, with 10 bases between. DNA of the CDR3: TGTGCCAGCAGCTTAGAGGATAGCTCTACGCAGTATTTT. Translated: CASSLEDSSTQYF.

This clonotype was seen only once. The CDR3 reads CASSLPGGLITDTQYF. In DNA form, the CDR3 reads TGCGCCAGCAGCCTCCCCGGCGGGTTGATCACAGATACGCAGTATTTT. The chain is built from TRBV5-1 and TRBJ2-3; tentatively, D is TRBD2 (5 bases). This CDR3 spans 16 amino acids. Per the germline V gene, CDR1 is SGHRS and CDR2 is YFSETQ. Trimming cost V 4 bases and J 2 bases, with 17 bases left between them.

The chain uses TRBV3-1 and TRBJ2-6; D is unresolved. The CDR3 loop spans 13 amino acids. CDR1 and CDR2 from the germline V gene are LGHDT and YNNKEL (reference sequence). The CDR3 region is CARRYSGANVLTF. The CDR3, as DNA: TGTGCGAGGAGATACTCTGGGGCCAACGTCCTGACTTTC. Together with reference TRBV3-1 and TRBJ2-6, the CDR3 gives the full variable domain: DTAVSQTPKYLVTQMGNDKSIKCEQNLGHDTMYWYKQDSKKFLKIMFSYNNKELIINETVPNRFSPKSPDKAHLNLHINSLELGDSAVYFCARRYSGANVLTFGAGSRLTVL.

The rearrangement joins TRBV7-9 to TRBJ2-5; a possible D gene is TRBD2 (5 bases). With 5 bases removed from V and 2 bases from J, the gap between germline ends came to 12 bases. This CDR3 contains 14 residues. CDR1 is SEHNR, CDR2 FQNEAQ, per germline (reference sequence). The DNA for the CDR3 is TGTGCCAGCAGCCTTGGACTGGTTCAAGAGACCCAGTACTTC. Encoded protein: CASSLGLVQETQYF. The full variable domain, in which reference TRBV7-9 and TRBJ2-5 provide the parts outside the CDR3, is DTGVSQNPRHKITKRGQNVTFRCDPISEHNRLYWYRQTLGQGPEFLTYFQNEAQLEKSRLLSDRFSAERPKGSFSTLEIQRTEQGDSAMYLCASSLGLVQETQYFGPGTRLLVL.

The chain joins TRBV5-1 to TRBJ2-5, with 7 bases fitting TRBD1. Germline V gives CDR1 SGHRS, CDR2 YFSETQ. The CDR3 totals 14 residues. Germline trimming cut 4 bases from V and 1 base from J; bases unmatched to any gene: 4. CDR3 loop: CASSTGQSQETQYF. CDR3 DNA sequence: TGCGCCAGCAGCACGGGACAGTCCCAAGAGACCCAGTACTTC.

On this clonotype: A read error may explain this, as a much larger clone is one base away. The chain couples TRBV28 to TRBJ1-1, with 7 bases matching TRBD1. Germline lookup yields CDR1 MDHEN and CDR2 SYDVKM. The CDR3 has 16 amino acids. V lost 1 base, J lost 4 bases, and 9 bases stayed unmatched. The CDR3 nucleotides are TGTGCCAGCAGTTTATTCAGGGGGGACACGAGCACTGAAGCTTTCTTT. Protein: CASSLFRGDTSTEAFF.

This clonotype was observed a few times. CDR3 sequence reads: CASSFPSGEQYF. Written as DNA, the CDR3 is TGTGCCAGCAGCTTCCCATCCGGGGAGCAGTACTTC. This chain uses TRBV7-2 with TRBJ2-7; no clear D. The CDR3 loop spans 12 amino acids. Trimming shortened V by 3 bases and J by 7 bases, and 10 bases separated the two germline ends. Looked up from germline, CDR1 is SGHTA and CDR2 is FQGNSA.